This T cell receptor beta chain was recorded in a study of T cell changes during pregnancy in multiple sclerosis. The table came from immunoSEQ multiplex PCR; TCRdb's copy has only in-frame clones and leaves some out. This sample has tens of thousands of clones, with about 91% found just once. Germline assignment: CDR1 LNHDA and CDR2 SQIVND (reference sequence). The CDR3 loop spans 14 amino acids. Losses at the gene ends were 5 bases for V and 4 bases for J; bases not matched to a gene: 7. Specimen: CD4+ T cells from peripheral blood mononuclear cells, collected in the second trimester of pregnancy. J is TRBJ1-1 and V is TRBV19; 7 nucleotides agree with TRBD1. The receptor was derived from a female donor with multiple sclerosis, enrolled in a pregnancy study. The CDR3 nucleotides read TGTGCCAGTAGTTTACAGGGGTCGCCCACTGAAGCTTTCTTT. Translation: CASSLQGSPTEAFF.